Detailed here is one T cell receptor (beta chain). Clones were sequenced by immunoSEQ multiplex PCR, and TCRdb holds only the in-frame ones, with some missing. Of approximately 300,000 clones listed, 85% to 90% were seen once; the top ten hold approximately 4.2%. Looked up from germline, CDR1 is KGHDR and CDR2 is SFDVKD. V was clipped by 3 bases and J by 1 base; unmatched bases: 1. This CDR3 region has 15 residues. This specimen comes from a study of blood T cell repertoires in COVID-19. This receptor was taken from a man between 35 and 55 years old with acute or convalescent COVID-19. Sequencing was carried out using peripheral blood. The V and J genes are TRBV24-1 and TRBJ1-1; 10 bases line up with TRBD1. The CDR3, as DNA: TGTGCCACCAGTGATGGACAGGGGGGGAACACTGAAGCTTTCTTT. Its translation is CATSDGQGGNTEAFF.